This TCR beta chain was identified in a study of cytomegalovirus exposure and HLA in healthy donors. Whole-study context: Caucasian-associated ancestry cluster membership applied to about four fifths of around 400 genotyped donors. The study's findings and limits: When a later analysis was performed, an Asian-associated ancestry cluster reportedly had fewer N-insertions than the approximately 600-donor mean. The majority of TCR sequences were rare, yet some public TCRs appeared in many donors.

With 60 Vbeta and 13 Jbeta primers, the PCR was carried out. TCRdb's copy holds only in-frame clones and misses some; the assay was immunoSEQ multiplex PCR. The data show around 190,000 clones, 75% to 85% seen once. On this clone itself: Its antigen is not identified.

Germline V gene lookup returns CDR1 SGHDT and CDR2 YYEEEE. The ends were cut back, 0 bases at V and 4 bases at J, with 10 bases in the middle. The CDR3 extends over 14 amino acids. The sequenced sample was PBMCs. The TCR sequence derives from a girl aged 2 to 10 in good health and CMV-seropositive. The chain links TRBV5-6 to TRBJ1-2; no definite D call. The DNA of the CDR3 is TGTGCCAGCAGCTTGGAGAGACTGAGCTATGGCTACACCTTC. The encoded protein is CASSLERLSYGYTF. The variable domain in full, with the rest retrieved from reference TRBV5-6 and TRBJ1-2, is DAGVTQSPTHLIKTRGQQVTLRCSPKSGHDTVSWYQQALGQGPQFIFQYYEEEERQRGNFPDRFSGHQFPNYSSELNVNALLLGDSALYLCASSLERLSYGYTFGSGTRLTVV.